The 16 T cell receptor beta chains below all came from one sample that was sequenced in a study of blood T cell repertoires in COVID-19. The protocol was immunoSEQ multiplex PCR, while the TCRdb copy is restricted to in-frame clones and leaves out a portion. The sample includes approximately 240,000 clones, around 85% of them seen just once. Material: peripheral blood. These receptors originate from a woman aged 55-69 years with active or convalescent COVID-19.

CDR3 sequence reads: CASSIRTGLNTGELFF. The CDR3 region has the DNA TGTGCCAGCAGCATCCGGACAGGATTGAACACCGGGGAGCTGTTTTTT. The V call is TRBV7-8, the J call TRBJ2-2; TRBD1 matches at 7 bases. Germline V gene lookup returns CDR1 SGHVS and CDR2 FQNEAQ. The CDR3 has 16 amino acids. V gave up 5 bases and J gave up 1 base; unmatched junction bases: 7.

The CDR3 spells CASSEVSGGLAGGIQETQYF. CDR3 DNA sequence: TGTGCCAGCAGTGAAGTGTCAGGGGGACTAGCGGGGGGAATTCAAGAGACCCAGTACTTC. This chain uses TRBV6-1 with TRBJ2-5; 15 bases line up with TRBD2. There are 20 residues in the CDR3. V shed 1 base, J shed 2 bases, and the junction held 11 bases outside the gene matches. Germline V gene data show CDR1 as MNHNS and CDR2 as SASEGT.

The chain couples TRBV2 to TRBJ1-1, with 10 positions matching TRBD1. The V gene's germline CDR1 is SNHLY and CDR2 FYNNEI. The CDR3 sequence is 13 residues long. V lost 7 bases and J lost 3; bases outside the gene matches: 2. CDR3 residues: CASTGQGDTEAFF. CDR3 DNA: TGTGCCAGCACCGGACAGGGGGACACTGAAGCTTTCTTT. The variable domain in full, with the rest retrieved from reference TRBV2 and TRBJ1-1, is EPEVTQTPSHQVTQMGQEVILRCVPISNHLYFYWYRQILGQKVEFLVSFYNNEISEKSEIFDDQFSVERPDGSNFTLKIRSTKLEDSAMYFCASTGQGDTEAFFGQGTRLTVV.

The rearrangement uses TRBV3-1 (or the pseudogene TRBV3-2) and TRBJ2-3; 9 bases agree with TRBD2. The CDR3 extends over 17 amino acids. Germline V gene lookup returns CDR1 LGHDT and CDR2 YNNKEL (reference sequence). The junction had 7 bases not matched to a gene; V was cut back by 0 bases and J by 3 bases. The CDR3 sequence: CASSQDPGGGGTDTQYF. The CDR3 DNA reads TGTGCCAGCAGCCAAGATCCAGGCGGGGGGGGGACAGATACGCAGTATTTT.

The chain is built from TRBV11-2 and TRBJ1-1; tentative D call: TRBD1 (5 bases). Germline CDR1 reads SGHAT; CDR2 reads FQNNGV. Trimming left V 5 bases short and J 0 bases short, with 10 bases between. There are 14 residues in the CDR3. CDR3 protein: CASSPGGLNTEAFF. The CDR3, as DNA: TGTGCCAGCAGCCCTGGGGGGTTGAACACTGAAGCTTTCTTT.

The chain combines TRBV13 with TRBJ1-3, with D uncertain. V lost 0 bases, J lost 1 base, and 7 bases lay in between. CDR1 PRHDT and CDR2 FYEKMQ come from the germline V gene (reference sequence). The length of the CDR3 is 15 residues. This chain's CDR3 is CASSLGPRSGNTIYF. The CDR3 DNA reads TGTGCCAGCAGCTTAGGACCGAGATCTGGAAACACCATATATTTT.

V is TRBV2 and J is TRBJ2-2, with 7 bases lining up with TRBD1. This CDR3 has 15 residues. Unmatched junction bases numbered 5, after V lost 5 bases and J lost 2 bases. The germline V gene encodes CDR1 SNHLY and CDR2 FYNNEI. The CDR3 is CASSRTGVNTGELFF. The DNA for the CDR3 is TGTGCCAGCAGTCGGACAGGCGTTAACACCGGGGAGCTGTTTTTT.

The chain couples TRBV6-5 to TRBJ1-6, with a weak D call TRBD1 (5 bases). Per germline, CDR1 MNHEY and CDR2 SVGAGI. The V end lost 5 bases, the J end lost 11 bases, and 13 bases lay between the germline ends. CDR3 length equals 13 residues. The CDR3 region is CASSQPGLPPLHF. The CDR3 bases are TGTGCCAGCAGTCAACCGGGACTACCACCCCTCCACTTT.

The chain uses TRBV12-2 and TRBJ2-2; no check of the table's D call, TRBD2, against the DNA was made. TRBV12-2 is assigned pseudogene status. The CDR3 runs to 23 residues. The CDR3 protein is CASRSGRSGGAVNQGPNTGELFF. CDR3 DNA sequence: TGTGCAAGTCGCTCCGGTCGCAGCGGGGGGGCCGTTAATCAAGGGCCGAACACCGGGGAGCTGTTTTTT.

The chain carries TRBV5-6 and TRBJ2-7, with 9 bases aligning to TRBD1. V shed 3 bases, J shed 2 bases, and the junction held 3 bases outside the gene matches. The CDR3 contains 14 residues. CDR1 and CDR2 (germline): SGHDT, YYEEEE. Written as DNA, the CDR3 is TGTGCCAGCAGCTCCGGGACAGGGCCCTACGAGCAGTACGTC. Protein: CASSSGTGPYEQYV.

The gene calls are TRBV6-5 and TRBJ1-2; possibly TRBD1 for D (5 bases). The V and J ends lost 4 bases and 3 bases respectively, with 12 bases between them. This CDR3 is built from 14 residues. Germline V gives CDR1 MNHEY, CDR2 SVGAGI. The CDR3 sequence is CASSSPGGDYGYTF. The DNA for the CDR3 is TGTGCCAGCAGTTCCCCGGGAGGGGACTATGGCTACACCTTC.

This chain connects TRBV7-6 to TRBJ1-1; D not resolved. Germline V CDR1 and CDR2: SGHVS, FNYEAQ. The CDR3 consists of 17 residues. Trimming removed 1 base at V and 6 bases at J, with 21 bases between. This CDR3 reads CASSLEAGGRIDPEAFF. In nucleotides, the CDR3 is TGTGCCAGCAGCTTAGAAGCAGGAGGGAGAATTGATCCTGAAGCTTTCTTT.

This chain uses TRBV6-6 with TRBJ1-4, with 9 bases that match TRBD1. Germline V gene lookup returns CDR1 MNHNY and CDR2 SVGAGI (reference sequence). Trimming cost V 4 bases and J 7 bases; bases outside gene matches: 4. The length of the CDR3 is 14 residues. For the CDR3, the DNA is TGTGCCAGCAGTTTACAGGGGGCGCGTGAAAAACTGTTTTTT. Protein: CASSLQGAREKLFF.

The V call is TRBV29-1, the J call TRBJ2-5; 8 bases map to TRBD1. This CDR3 region has 14 residues. Germline V gene lookup returns CDR1 SQVTM and CDR2 ANQGSEA. The V and J ends lost 4 bases and 5 bases, in that order; junction bases with no gene match: 9. The CDR3 spells CSVGLTGVRETQYF. Here the CDR3 DNA reads TGCAGCGTTGGTTTGACAGGGGTGAGGGAGACCCAGTACTTC.

The rearrangement links TRBV10-3 to TRBJ2-7, with unresolved D. This CDR3 spans 12 amino acids. Trimming removed 4 bases from V and 0 bases from J, with 4 bases in between. CDR1 and CDR2 (germline): ENHRY, SYGVKD. As DNA, the CDR3 is TGTGCCATCAGTGGGAGCTCCTACGAGCAGTACTTC. Translating gives CAISGSSYEQYF.

The rearrangement uses TRBV24-1 and TRBJ1-5, with TRBD1 matching over 10 bases. V shed 9 bases and J 5 bases; nucleotides not matched to a gene: 6. Germline V gene sequence: CDR1 KGHDR, CDR2 SFDVKD. CDR3 size: 14 residues. The DNA of the CDR3 is TGTGCCACCGAGCCCGGGACAGGGGATCAGCCCCAGCATTTT. It encodes CATEPGTGDQPQHF.